What follows describes a single TCR beta chain. The sample holds a few counts of this clone. It lacks a known antigen. No much larger clonotype is one base removed from it; base qualities were not supplied. The cohort consisted of 666 healthy bone marrow donors. Cohort members were all nominally healthy when sampled, although unrecorded immune exposures were likely present. The donor was CMV seropositive and belonged to the group of 250 to 350 seropositive cohort members. Each donor provided a peripheral blood sample, and peripheral blood mononuclear cells were used for TCR beta sequencing. Genomic DNA was extracted from the blood cell samples with the Qiagen DNeasy Blood Extraction Kit. There are 17 amino acids in the CDR3, from cysteine to phenylalanine inclusive. Only CDR3 DNA remains: 51 bases, in frame from the first base. As encoded in the germline V gene (reference sequence), CDR1 is MNHEY while CDR2 is SMNVEV. V lost 2 bases and J lost 3 bases, and the count of bases not matched to a germline gene is 5.

The data were taken from a study of cytomegalovirus exposure and HLA in healthy donors (dated by TCRdb to about 2017). About the study as a whole: According to an earlier analysis of 587 of the donors, 150 million to 200 million T cells yielded roughly 110 million unique TCR beta sequences and roughly 280 Gb of sequence data. An early release that covered more than 550 HLA-typed donors contained around 300 gigabases of sequencing data and 75 million to 100 million unique TCR sequences. Of the approximately 400 genotyped donors, over 65% fell in the genetic ancestry cluster associated with self-reported Caucasian donors. The study aimed to test whether cataloging public T cell receptors could reveal signatures of past pathogen exposure. The study profiled the T cell repertoires of some 610 subjects by immunosequencing and related them to cytomegalovirus serostatus. Besides the first cohort of some 670 subjects, a separate validation cohort made up of 120 different subjects was used. To predict cytomegalovirus infection status, the study combined high-throughput TCR immunosequencing, statistical association of individual TCRs with disease status, and machine learning. In a later analysis, previously published TCR beta repertoires from some 640 donors were re-analyzed and high-resolution HLA genotyping was added so that TCR occurrence patterns could be studied. In the later analysis, no new phenotypic data were used to find candidate immune exposures; instead, reliance was placed on TCR beta sequences and their occurrence across donors. An earlier analysis of about 600 of the donors used high-throughput TCR beta sequencing to judge whether each TCR beta V gene segment behaved as functional or pseudogenic. Donor age, sex, ethnicity and CMV serostatus were compiled alongside the repertoire data. In a later genetic analysis, genome-wide SNP genotypes for about three fifths of the roughly 670 donors were used, and that subset was treated as a discovery cohort. Every repertoire in the discovery cohort had been generated on one and the same sequencing platform. Both class I and class II loci were covered by HLA typing, at four-digit resolution. Typing coverage varied by locus: about 620-630 donors for A, B, C, DRB1 and DQB1; approximately 520 for DQA1; 606 for DPA1; some 470 for DPB1. Four to six DR-DQ haplotypes were handled as single units for association and clustering because linkage in the cohort was strong. On average, approximately 250,000 unique TCR beta nucleotide sequences were sequenced per donor among a few hundred genotyped donors of the cohort, with roughly 18% of those sequences being non-productive. On the study overall, not on this receptor specifically: Most TCR sequences were observed very rarely across donors, whereas some public TCRs were present in many individuals. Most CMV-associated TCR beta chains appeared to be HLA-restricted in a later analysis, and the HLA associations seemed to be driven largely by CMV exposure. According to a later genetic analysis, donors in an Asian-associated ancestry cluster had fewer N-insertions in productive TCRs than the approximately 700-donor mean. Linkage disequilibrium might explain the correlated functional status among segregating V segments, but an unknown experimental factor could not be ruled out. A few of the identified cytomegalovirus-associated TCR beta chains were confirmed in vitro to be specific for cytomegalovirus antigens. HLA typing was unavailable for some donors at each locus, so association tests used only the typed subset. Strong co-occurrence of HLA alleles, especially DR and DQ, made assigning TCR associations to individual alleles difficult. The presence/absence analyses assumed that sequencing depth was roughly uniform across donors, and that assumption may not be true. A further reported finding was that TCR beta sequences accurately predicted the HLA-A and HLA-B alleles for most subjects in the first cohort. Because counts were too low, more than 15 rarely observed V segments, including chromosome 9 orphons, were left out of the earlier analysis of over 550 of the donors. Compared with equally common non-associated chains, HLA-associated TCR beta chains in a later analysis were more clonally expanded and had lower generation probabilities. Broadly in line with IMGT annotations, most TCR beta V segments showed up in productive rearrangements about 87% or about 30% of the time in an earlier analysis of around 550 of the donors. Cytomegalovirus status was reported to be diagnosed by the classifier with high specificity and sensitivity in both the original and validation cohorts. Immune exposure information for the cohort was limited to CMV serostatus. In a later genetic analysis, a missense DCLRE1C variant was associated with V-gene and J-gene trimming of TCR beta chains, and the association was replicated in an independent cohort. The authors suggested that the approach could potentially be extended to other disease states and immunological phenotypes. Only TCR beta chains were sequenced in this cohort, and the absence of alpha or paired-chain data limited detectable features. A cluster of highly shared sequence variants was judged likely to be a technical artifact of the sequencing pipeline. A later analysis reported that several top co-occurrence clusters appeared linked to parvovirus B19, influenza, CMV and Epstein-Barr virus. A later analysis found that TCR association rates varied across HLA loci, with DRB1 alleles showing the most associated TCRs and HLA-C alleles the fewest. Specific HLA alleles were associated with more than 15,000 TCR beta sequences at a false discovery rate of 0.05 in a later analysis. Because the 87-base-pair reads could not distinguish some IMGT-functional V segments, including TRBV6-2 and TRBV6-3, those segments were excluded. The study listed 164 TCR beta chains as associated with cytomegalovirus.

The library was obtained by the immunoSEQ multiplex PCR assay. A mixture of 60 forward primers for TCR Vbeta segments and 13 reverse primers for TCR Jbeta segments was used in the multiplex PCR. The CDR3 region of rearranged TCR beta genes was amplified from genomic DNA with a multiplex PCR assay. The Illumina HiSeq System was used to sequence the amplified TCR beta libraries as 87-base-pair reads. The study's processing was this. A later analysis tallied approximately 87 million unique TCR beta chains across the 666 repertoires, and around 12 million of those chains were shared by two or more donors. Raw reads were error-corrected and collapsed into unique sequences with a nearest-neighbor algorithm that merged closely related sequences to remove PCR and sequencing errors. V, D and J gene segments were assigned by aligning CDR3 sequences to IMGT reference sequences. For a sequence to be retained, a match of at least six nucleotides to both a V gene segment and a J gene segment was required. Rearrangements were classified as productive when the CDR3 lacked stop codons and remained in frame with V and J, and all other rearrangements were classified as non-productive. CDR3 was defined according to IMGT convention as the region running from the second conserved V-encoded cysteine to the conserved J-encoded phenylalanine. In an earlier analysis of around 570 of the donors, sequences lacking an unambiguous match to a single V gene segment were excluded. In an earlier analysis of almost 600 of the donors, a V segment was called functional when productive rearrangements were above 56.7%, and segregating when the standard deviation between donors exceeded 5%. A statistical classification framework was built for diagnosing cytomegalovirus status from the catalog of TCR beta chain sequences. In a later analysis, TCR nucleotide sequences were compared against IMGT/GENE-DB human TR gene sequences so that V and J genes could be assigned. The TCRdist pipeline was used in a later analysis to assign CDR3 sequences and most-parsimonious VDJ recombination scenarios. In a later analysis, each TCR beta chain was defined by its CDR3 amino acid sequence together with its V-gene family, and reads lacking a unique V-gene family were excluded. In a later analysis, fewer than 650 highly shared, low-generation-probability nucleotide sequences were removed to address suspected cross-contamination and a sequencing artifact. For each public chain, a later analysis derived a clonal expansion index from normalized ranks of inferred template counts within each repertoire. In a later analysis, generation probabilities were computed with a VDJ recombination model fitted to out-of-frame rearrangements, and the resulting probabilities were checked against IGoR. A later analysis scored TCR-TCR, TCR-HLA and TCR-CMV co-occurrence with hypergeometric tests, applying a repertoire-size bias correction to TCR pairs. False discovery rates were estimated in a later analysis by permuting HLA or CMV assignments 20 times. In a later analysis, co-occurring TCRs were grouped using DBSCAN, and TCRdist sequence similarity was added for clustering within HLA-allele-positive subsets. Repertoires with fewer than 30,000 or more than 120,000 public chains were left out of co-occurrence clustering, as were four to six repertoires with anomalous nucleotide sharing. The table was pulled from immuneACCESS by TCRdb, which kept in-frame rearrangements only. Such tables lose some clones; where checked, under half of the loss comes from unresolved V genes, and the rest has no known cause. The V and J calls and clone size are taken from that table; D and trimming were inferred from the DNA. Here the sample has 95,000 to 110,000 clones; over 75% occur a single time. 5% to 6.5% of the sample is in the top ten clones.

The sequence derives from a man in his sixties in good health and CMV-seropositive. Sequences were obtained from PBMCs. The chain is assembled from TRBV27 and TRBJ2-1; 12 middle bases align to TRBD2. The CDR3 protein is CASSLRLAGGIYNEQFF. The bases are TGTGCCAGCAGTTTACGGCTAGCGGGGGGGATCTACAATGAGCAGTTCTTC.